The 5 T cell receptor beta chains given below trace back to one sample, sequenced in a study of blood T cell repertoires in COVID-19. Only in-frame clones appear in the TCRdb table, and some are missing; sequencing was by immunoSEQ multiplex PCR. The sample includes about 190,000 clones, around four fifths of them seen just once. Material for sequencing was peripheral blood. The source is a woman aged 40 to 50 with acute or convalescent COVID-19.

The V call is TRBV5-1, the J call TRBJ1-1, with D maybe TRBD1 (6 bases). The germline gives CDR1 SGHRS, CDR2 YFSETQ. Deletions cut 6 bases from V and 1 base from J, with 13 bases between. The CDR3 covers 14 residues. CDR3 sequence (DNA): TGCGCCAGCACCCTACCGACAGGGAACACTGAAGCTTTCTTT. Protein: CASTLPTGNTEAFF.

J is TRBJ1-1 and V is TRBV28, with unresolved D. Trimming removed 6 bases at V and 7 bases at J, with 18 bases between. Germline values: CDR1 MDHEN, CDR2 SYDVKM. This CDR3 is built from 14 residues. Here the CDR3 reads CASSPARDFGEAFF. The CDR3 DNA sequence: TGTGCCAGCAGCCCAGCGCGGGATTTCGGTGAAGCTTTCTTT.

The chain is built from TRBV28 and TRBJ1-4; 9 bases agree with TRBD1. The CDR3 is 14 residues long. Germline V CDR1 and CDR2: MDHEN, SYDVKM. V lost 7 bases and J lost 5; bases outside the gene matches: 5. The CDR3 reads CASMYRGLNEKLFF. The CDR3 DNA reads TGTGCCAGCATGTACAGGGGGCTGAATGAAAAACTGTTTTTT.

J is TRBJ1-5 and V is TRBV4-1, with unresolved D. Per germline, CDR1 MGHRA and CDR2 YSYEKL. The CDR3 runs 14 residues. Trimming removed 0 bases at V and 0 bases at J, with 3 bases between. CDR3 nucleotides: TGCGCCAGCAGCCAAGAGGCTAGCAATCAGCCCCAGCATTTT. It codes for CASSQEASNQPQHF.

The CDR3 DNA reads TGTGCCAGCAGCCGGTTGACGACAGGGGGTTCCTACGAGCAGTACTTC. This encodes CASSRLTTGGSYEQYF. This chain uses TRBV3-1 (or the pseudogene TRBV3-2) with TRBJ2-7; 9 nucleotides align to TRBD1. V was clipped by 4 bases and J by 1 base; unmatched bases: 8. Per germline, CDR1 LGHDT and CDR2 YNNKEL (reference sequence). This CDR3 comprises 16 residues.